This T cell receptor beta chain comes out of a study of cytomegalovirus exposure and HLA in healthy donors. The assay was immunoSEQ multiplex PCR, and TCRdb's table has in-frame clones only and misses some. The sample lists under 100,000 clones; over 85% were seen once. The V gene's germline CDR1 is SGHAT and CDR2 FQNNGV. The CDR3 length is 13 residues. The V end was cut by 10 bases, the J end by 3 bases, with 16 bases between. The chain recombines TRBV11-2 with TRBJ2-7; D is unclear. Sequenced material: PBMCs. This receptor was identified in a woman in her late teens or twenties in good health and CMV-seronegative. The CDR3 sequence: CATREQHLYEQYF. DNA for the CDR3: TGTGCCACTAGAGAGCAGCACCTCTACGAGCAGTACTTC.